This entry concerns a single T cell receptor beta chain. The clone's antigen remains unknown. Qualities for individual bases were not recorded, and no much larger clone is one base off. The time point label of this sample denotes: after neoadjuvant nivolumab, at surgical resection. Patients were newly diagnosed with stage II-IVA oral cavity squamous cell carcinoma and had received no prior systemic or radiation treatment. The cohort consisted of patients with HPV-negative, locally advanced oral cavity squamous cell carcinoma. The samples were drawn from a longitudinal correlative study tied to a single-arm phase II trial testing neoadjuvant nivolumab in oral cavity squamous cell carcinoma. Subject-matched pre- and post-treatment PBMCs and tumors from three responders and three non-responders underwent genomic DNA-based TCRbeta sequencing. The Maxwell RSC DNA from Tissue kit was used to isolate genomic DNA from tumor tissue.

Survey sequencing of tumors used two replicates per sample, and the tumor libraries mostly started from about 5 ug of input genomic DNA. Following the manufacturer's instructions, the team built TCRbeta libraries using the immunoSEQ hsTCRbeta kit. The finished libraries were brought together in one pool at 3 to 3.5 nM, which was then read using an Illumina NovaSeq 6000 S4 flow cell. The original pipeline was this. The immunoSEQ Analyzer handled quality control and preprocessing of the raw data. The analysis was restricted to productive rearrangements, with each unique CDR3 amino acid sequence defining a clonotype. Repertoire clonality was estimated as the Gini-Simpson index, which was calculated using the R package tcR. Gini indices were compared with Student's t test, and associations with tumor size change were assessed by Pearson correlation. TCRdb carries this immuneACCESS record with in-frame sequences only. Its versions omit some clonotypes, under half of them owing to an unresolved V gene in the studies checked, with the rest unexplained. The V and J calls and clone size come from that table; D and trimming were worked out from the DNA. The table for this sample lists 37,000 or so clones; around 40% of them were counted only once. Roughly a sixth of the sample goes to the ten largest clones.

The entry originates in a study of neoadjuvant anti-PD-1 for oral cavity cancer (dated by TCRdb to the early 2020s). At the level of the whole study: Before curative-intent surgical resection, most patients were given three to four biweekly doses of nivolumab at 3 mg/kg. A fourth nivolumab dose was given around day 43 to patients without progression, and definitive surgical resection was performed in those patients on days 50-56. Responders were defined as patients with complete response, partial response or stable disease by RECIST 1.1; non-responders were defined as patients with progression. The parent correlative cohort included under 15 patients, with an approximately 34% response rate.

The study at large found these results: The TCR analyses had only a few patients in each response group, and the authors called for validation in larger cohorts. Greater tumor shrinkage correlated with larger post-treatment sizes of preexisting intratumoral clones, which suggests that expansion of preexisting clones contributed to response. Higher pretreatment blood TCRbeta clonality and lower post-treatment tumor TCRbeta clonality were correlated with higher pretreatment blood Treg/Th17 ratios.

V drops 7 bases and J drops 3 bases, leaving 10 bases in between. From the germline V gene, CDR1 is SNHLY and CDR2 is FYNNEI. The CDR3 sequence holds 12 residues, the cysteine and phenylalanine included. Of all the DNA, just the CDR3 is kept, 36 bases in frame from base 1. The starting material was tumor tissue, obtained after nivolumab (anti-PD-1) treatment. The sequence joins TRBV2 to TRBJ2-7; the D gene identity is not certain. This receptor was taken from a person between 35 and 79 years old with oral cavity squamous cell carcinoma. DNA sequence: TGTGCCAGCACTGAGAGGAACTACGAGCAGTACTTC. Its translation reads: CASTERNYEQYF.